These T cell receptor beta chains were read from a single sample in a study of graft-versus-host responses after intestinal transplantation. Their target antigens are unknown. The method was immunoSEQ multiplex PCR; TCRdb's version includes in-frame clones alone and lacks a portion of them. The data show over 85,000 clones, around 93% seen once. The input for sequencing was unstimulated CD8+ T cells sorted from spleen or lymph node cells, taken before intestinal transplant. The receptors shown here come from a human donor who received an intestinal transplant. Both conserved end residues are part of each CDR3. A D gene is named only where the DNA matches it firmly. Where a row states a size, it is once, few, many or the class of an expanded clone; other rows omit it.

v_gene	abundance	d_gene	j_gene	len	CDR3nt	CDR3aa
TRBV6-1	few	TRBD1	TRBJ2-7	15	TGTGCCAGCAGCCCCCCCGGGACAGGGGATACCGAGCAGTACTTC	CASSPPGTGDTEQYF
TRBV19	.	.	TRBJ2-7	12	TGTGCCAGTAGCAGTAAGTCCTACGAGCAGTACTTC	CASSSKSYEQYF
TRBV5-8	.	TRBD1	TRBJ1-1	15	TGTGCCAGCAGCGGATACAGGGGGGTTAGGACTGAAGCTTTCTTT	CASSGYRGVRTEAFF
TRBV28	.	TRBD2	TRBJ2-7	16	TGTGCCAGCAGTTTGGGTAGCGGGTTGAGCTCCTACGAGCAGTACTTC	CASSLGSGLSSYEQYF
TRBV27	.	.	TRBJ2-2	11	TGTGCCAGCAGGAGCAACGGGGAGCTGTTTTTT	CASRSNGELFF
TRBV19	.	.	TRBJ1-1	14	TGTGCCAGTTTTCCACAGGGATTTGACACTGAAGCTTTCTTT	CASFPQGFDTEAFF
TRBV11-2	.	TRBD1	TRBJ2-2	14	TGTGCCAGCATAGGGACAGGGGAACCCGGGGAGCTGTTTTTT	CASIGTGEPGELFF
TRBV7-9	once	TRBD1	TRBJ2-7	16	TGTGCCAGCAGCTTAGGCAAGGGGGACAGGTTCTACGAGCAGTACTTC	CASSLGKGDRFYEQYF
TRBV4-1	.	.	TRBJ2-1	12	TGCGCCAGCAGCCAAGACGGTGATGAGCAGTTCTTC	CASSQDGDEQFF
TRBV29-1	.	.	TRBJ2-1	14	TGCAGCGTTGAAGTGGACAGGGAGGGCGATGAGCAGTTCTTC	CSVEVDREGDEQFF
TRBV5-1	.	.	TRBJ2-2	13	TGCGCCAGCAGCTCCGCCACGGGCGGGGAGCTGTTTTTT	CASSSATGGELFF
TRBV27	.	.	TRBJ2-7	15	TGTGCCAGCAGTTTATCTGGGGGGGGCCCCTACGAGCAGTACTTC	CASSLSGGGPYEQYF
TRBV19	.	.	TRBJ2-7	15	TGTGCCAGTAGTATAGGGGGAAGCGGCTCCTACGAGCAGTACTTC	CASSIGGSGSYEQYF
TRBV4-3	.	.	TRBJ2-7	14	TGCGCCAGCAGCCAAGGCGGCGGAGGCTACGAGCAGTACTTC	CASSQGGGGYEQYF
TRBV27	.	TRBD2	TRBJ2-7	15	TGTGCCAGCAGTTTATCGGGGACTAGTTTCTACGAGCAGTACTTC	CASSLSGTSFYEQYF
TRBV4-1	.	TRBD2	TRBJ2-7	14	TGCGCCAGCAGCCTGGGACTAGGCCCAGGCGAGCAGTACTTC	CASSLGLGPGEQYF
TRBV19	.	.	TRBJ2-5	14	TGTGCCAGTAGCAGTGGATGGGGGCCAGAGACCCAGTACTTC	CASSSGWGPETQYF
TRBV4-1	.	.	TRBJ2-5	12	TGCGCCAGCAGCCTCCCCGGAGAGACCCAGTACTTC	CASSLPGETQYF
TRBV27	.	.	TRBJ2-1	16	TGTGCCAGCAGTTTCGGCGGCTTCAGCTCCTACAATGAGCAGTTCTTC	CASSFGGFSSYNEQFF
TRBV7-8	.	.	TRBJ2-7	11	TGTGCCAGCAGGGTAGTTGACGAGCAGTACTTC	CASRVVDEQYF
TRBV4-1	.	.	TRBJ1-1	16	TGCGCCAGCAGCCAAGAGTGGGGGCGCATTAACACTGAAGCTTTCTTT	CASSQEWGRINTEAFF
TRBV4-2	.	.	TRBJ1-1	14	TGTGCCAGCAGCCAAGTCAGGGGAGGGACTGAAGCTTTCTTT	CASSQVRGGTEAFF
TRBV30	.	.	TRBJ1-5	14	TGTGCCTGGGGAACCGGGCTCCCTAGCCAGCCCCAGCATTTT	CAWGTGLPSQPQHF
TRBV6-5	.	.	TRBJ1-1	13	TGTGCCAGCAGTTCGTGGGGGCACGGTGAAGCTTTCTTT	CASSSWGHGEAFF
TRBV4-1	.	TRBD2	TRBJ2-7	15	TGCGCCAGCAGCCAAGGGACTAGCGGGACCTACGAGCAGTACTTC	CASSQGTSGTYEQYF
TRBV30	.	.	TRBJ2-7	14	TGTGCCTGGAGTCTAGGTCCAGTGGCAGGGGAGCAGTACTTC	CAWSLGPVAGEQYF
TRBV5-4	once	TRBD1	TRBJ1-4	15	TGTGCCAGCAGCTTGTCCCCGGACAGGGTCGAAAAACTGTTTTTT	CASSLSPDRVEKLFF
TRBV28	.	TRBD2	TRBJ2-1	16	TGTGCCAGCACGCCCCCAGCGGGAGTCGGCTACAATGAGCAGTTCTTC	CASTPPAGVGYNEQFF
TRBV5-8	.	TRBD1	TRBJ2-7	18	TGTGCCAGCAGCCCCCTTATGGACAGGGGAATGGGCTCCTACGAGCAGTACTTC	CASSPLMDRGMGSYEQYF
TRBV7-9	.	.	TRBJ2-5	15	TGTGCCAGCAGCTTAGAGCTTACAGGGACGGAGACCCAGTACTTC	CASSLELTGTETQYF
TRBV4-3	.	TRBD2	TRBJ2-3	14	TGCGCCAGCAGTGAAGCGGGGTTGTCGGATACGCAGTATTTT	CASSEAGLSDTQYF
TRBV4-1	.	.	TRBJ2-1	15	TGCGCCAGCAGCCAAGTACCTTCCTATGAGAGTGAGCAGTTCTTC	CASSQVPSYESEQFF
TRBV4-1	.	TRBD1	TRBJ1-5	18	TGCGCCAGCAGCCATCCCACAGGGGGGGTCTTTGGCAATCAGCCCCAGCATTTT	CASSHPTGGVFGNQPQHF
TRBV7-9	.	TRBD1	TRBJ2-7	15	TGTGCCAGCAGCTTAGGACAGGGGGACTCCTACGAGCAGTACTTC	CASSLGQGDSYEQYF
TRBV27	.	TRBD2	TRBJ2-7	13	TGTGCCAGCAGTCTGGGACTAGCCTACGAGCAGTACTTC	CASSLGLAYEQYF
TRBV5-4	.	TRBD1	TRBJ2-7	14	TGTGCCAGCAGCTGGGAGACAGGGTCCTACGAGCAGTACTTC	CASSWETGSYEQYF
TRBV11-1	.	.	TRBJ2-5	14	TGTGCCAGCAGTGTCCGAGGCCAAAGCAGGACCCAGTACTTC	CASSVRGQSRTQYF
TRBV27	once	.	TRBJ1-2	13	TGTGCCAGCAGTTTGGTGCCTACCTATGGCTACACCTTC	CASSLVPTYGYTF
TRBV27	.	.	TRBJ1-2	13	TGTGCCAGCAGTTTAGCAGGCTCAGGTGGCTACACCTTC	CASSLAGSGGYTF
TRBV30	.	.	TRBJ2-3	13	TGTGCCTGGAGGTCAGGGCTAAGAGATACGCAGTATTTT	CAWRSGLRDTQYF
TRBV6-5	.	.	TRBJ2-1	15	TGTGCCAGCACTCTAGATTCAGGGTCGGACAATGAGCAGTTCTTC	CASTLDSGSDNEQFF
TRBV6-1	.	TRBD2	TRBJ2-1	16	TGTGCCAGCAGTGAGCCACCAGCGGGGGGGATGAATGAGCAGTTCTTC	CASSEPPAGGMNEQFF
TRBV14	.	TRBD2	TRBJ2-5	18	TGTGCCAGCAGCCAAGACGGTCTAGCGGGGAACAACCAAGAGACCCAGTACTTC	CASSQDGLAGNNQETQYF
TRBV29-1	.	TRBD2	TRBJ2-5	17	TGCAGCGTTGAGGGGATGGCGGGAGGCCGGTGGGAAGAGACCCAGTACTTC	CSVEGMAGGRWEETQYF
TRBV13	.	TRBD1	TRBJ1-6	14	TGTGCCAGCAGCTCCGGGACAGGGCTGTCACCCCTCCACTTT	CASSSGTGLSPLHF
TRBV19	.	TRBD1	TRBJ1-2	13	TGTGCCAGTAGTATGGAGGGGGCCTATGGCTACACCTTC	CASSMEGAYGYTF
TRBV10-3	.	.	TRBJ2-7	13	TGTGCCATCAGTGATCTCGCAGACTACGAGCAGTACTTC	CAISDLADYEQYF
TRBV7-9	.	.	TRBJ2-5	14	TGTGCCAGCAGCTCTGACATGCACCAAGAGACCCAGTACTTC	CASSSDMHQETQYF
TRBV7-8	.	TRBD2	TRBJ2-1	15	TGTGCCAGCAGCTTAACTAGCGGGGGCTACAATGAGCAGTTCTTC	CASSLTSGGYNEQFF
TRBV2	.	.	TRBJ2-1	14	TGTGCCAGCAACGCGGGTCCAGCCTACAATGAGCAGTTCTTC	CASNAGPAYNEQFF
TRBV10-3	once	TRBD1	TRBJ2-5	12	TGTGCCACGGGACAGGACCAAGAGACCCAGTACTTC	CATGQDQETQYF
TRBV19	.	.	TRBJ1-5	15	TGTGCCACACAGGAATATGCTATTAGCAATCAGCCCCAGCATTTT	CATQEYAISNQPQHF
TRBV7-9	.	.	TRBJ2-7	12	TGTGCCAGCAGCTTAGGTTACTACGAGCAGTACTTC	CASSLGYYEQYF
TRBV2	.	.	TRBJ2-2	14	TGTGCCAGCAGTGAACTAGCCGGCACCGGGGAGCTGTTTTTT	CASSELAGTGELFF
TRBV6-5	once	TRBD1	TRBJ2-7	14	TGTGCCAGCAGCCAAGGGGGCGCTGAACACGAGCAGTACTTC	CASSQGGAEHEQYF
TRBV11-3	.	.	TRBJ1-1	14	TGTGCCAGCAGCTTAGCAGAAAGAAACACTGAAGCTTTCTTT	CASSLAERNTEAFF
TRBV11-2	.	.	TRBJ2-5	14	TGTGCCAGCAGCTCGCAGCAGGGCGGAGAGACCCAGTACTTC	CASSSQQGGETQYF
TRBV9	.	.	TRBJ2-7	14	TGTGCCAGCAGCGTAGACAGGGTATCCTACGAGCAGTACTTC	CASSVDRVSYEQYF
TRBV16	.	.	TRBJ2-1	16	TGTGCCAGCAGCCAATGGGGGGGGGCCCCCTACAATGAGCAGTTCTTC	CASSQWGGAPYNEQFF
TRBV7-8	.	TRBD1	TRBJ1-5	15	TGTGCCAGCAGCTTGGCCTGGGACAGGATGAAGCCCCAGCATTTT	CASSLAWDRMKPQHF